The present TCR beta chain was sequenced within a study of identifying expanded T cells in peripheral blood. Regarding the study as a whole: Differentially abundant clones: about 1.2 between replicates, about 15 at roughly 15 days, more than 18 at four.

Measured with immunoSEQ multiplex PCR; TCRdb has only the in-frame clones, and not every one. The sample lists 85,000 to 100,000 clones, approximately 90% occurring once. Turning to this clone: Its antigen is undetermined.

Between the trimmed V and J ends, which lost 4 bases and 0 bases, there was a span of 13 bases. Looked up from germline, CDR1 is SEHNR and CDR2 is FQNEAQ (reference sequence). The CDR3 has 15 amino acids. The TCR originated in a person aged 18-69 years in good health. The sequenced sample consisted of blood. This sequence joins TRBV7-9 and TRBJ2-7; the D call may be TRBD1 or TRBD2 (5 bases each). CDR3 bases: TGTGCCAGCAGCTACCGGGACCTTAGCTCCTACGAGCAGTACTTC. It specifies CASSYRDLSSYEQYF.